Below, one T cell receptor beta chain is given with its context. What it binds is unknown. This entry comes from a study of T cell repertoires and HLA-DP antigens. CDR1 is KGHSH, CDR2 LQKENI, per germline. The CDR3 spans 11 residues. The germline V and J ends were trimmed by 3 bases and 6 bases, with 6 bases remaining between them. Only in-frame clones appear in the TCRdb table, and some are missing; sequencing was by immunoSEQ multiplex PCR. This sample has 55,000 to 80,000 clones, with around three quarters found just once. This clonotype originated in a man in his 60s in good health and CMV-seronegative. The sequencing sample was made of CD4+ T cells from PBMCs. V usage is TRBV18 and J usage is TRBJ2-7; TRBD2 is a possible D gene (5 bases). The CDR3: CASSPAGEQYF. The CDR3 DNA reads TGTGCCAGCTCACCGGCGGGCGAGCAGTACTTC.